This is a list of T cell receptor beta chains from one sample in a study of T-cell reconstitution after alpha-beta-depleted transplantation in children. TCRdb re-analysed the PCR reads in MiXCR, keeping a single row per CDR3 protein. The sample lists roughly 590,000 distinct CDR3 sequences; around a sixth were seen once. The material sequenced was PBMCs from the stem cell graft donor, taken from the stem cell graft. The receptors here all came from a human donor who donated a stem cell graft to a child with acute myeloid leukemia. CDR3s leave out the opening cysteine and the closing phenylalanine or tryptophan.

>TRBV20-1|TRBJ1-2
SARPGTGPNLRGYT
>TRBV12-3/TRBV12-4|TRBJ2-3
ASSSDRGRKDTQY
>TRBV20-1|TRBJ1-2
SLNEGPSGYT
>TRBV7-2|TRBJ2-3
ASSPRTGITDTQY
>TRBV5-1|TRBJ2-1
ASISYNEQF
>TRBV12-3/TRBV12-4|TRBJ2-7
ASRVGGATSYEQY
>TRBV10-3|TRBJ1-6
AIRDPLGGSPLH
>TRBV7-6|TRBJ1-1
ASSPFPGQGIAKDTEAF
>TRBV29-1|TRBJ2-1
SVGGRGNYNEQF
>TRBV5-1|TRBJ2-1
ASSDSLGVSYNEQF
>TRBV3-1|TRBJ1-5
ASSQDHRDNQPQH
>TRBV5-1|TRBJ2-6
ASKRGSGANVLT
>TRBV12-3/TRBV12-4|TRBJ1-2
ASSLSNRGLDGYT
>TRBV7-2|TRBJ1-6
ASSRSGTGNSPLH
>TRBV2|TRBJ1-1
ASRRRSNTEAF
>TRBV5-1|TRBJ2-6
ASSLSGKTGANVLT
>TRBV11-3|TRBJ2-7
ASLGSDYEQY
>TRBV12-3/TRBV12-4|TRBJ2-3
ASSLAEQGKY
>TRBV20-1|TRBJ2-1
SATRDRVGEQF
>TRBV4-3|TRBJ1-2
ASSQESGAYGYT